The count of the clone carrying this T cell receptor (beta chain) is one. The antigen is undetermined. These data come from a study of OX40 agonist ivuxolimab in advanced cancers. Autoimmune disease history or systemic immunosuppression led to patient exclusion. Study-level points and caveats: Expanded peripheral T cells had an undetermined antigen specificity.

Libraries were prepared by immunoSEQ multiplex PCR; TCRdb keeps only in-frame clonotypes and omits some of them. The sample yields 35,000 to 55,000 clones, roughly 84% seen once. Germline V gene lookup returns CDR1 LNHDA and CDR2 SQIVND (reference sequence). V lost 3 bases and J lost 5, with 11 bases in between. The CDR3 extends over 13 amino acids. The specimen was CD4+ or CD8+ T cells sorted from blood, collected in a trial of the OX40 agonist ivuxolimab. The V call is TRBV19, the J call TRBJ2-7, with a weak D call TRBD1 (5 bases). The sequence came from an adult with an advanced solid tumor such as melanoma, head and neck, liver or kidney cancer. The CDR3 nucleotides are TGTGCCAGTAGTATGGTGACAGCTCACGAGCAGTACTTC. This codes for CASSMVTAHEQYF.